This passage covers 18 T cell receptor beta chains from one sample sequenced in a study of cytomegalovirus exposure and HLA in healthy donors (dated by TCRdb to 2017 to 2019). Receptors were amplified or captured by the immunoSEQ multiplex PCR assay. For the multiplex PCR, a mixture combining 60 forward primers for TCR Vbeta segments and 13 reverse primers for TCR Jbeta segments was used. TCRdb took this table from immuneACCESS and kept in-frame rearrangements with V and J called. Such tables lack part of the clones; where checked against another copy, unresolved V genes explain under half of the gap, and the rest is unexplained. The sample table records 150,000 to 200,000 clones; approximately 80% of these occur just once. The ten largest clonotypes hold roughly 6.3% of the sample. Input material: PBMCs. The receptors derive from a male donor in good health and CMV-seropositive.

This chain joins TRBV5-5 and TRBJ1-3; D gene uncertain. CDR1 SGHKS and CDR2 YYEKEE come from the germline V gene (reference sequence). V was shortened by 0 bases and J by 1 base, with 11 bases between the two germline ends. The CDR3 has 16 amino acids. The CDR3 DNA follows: TGTGCCAGCAGCTTGGGGCAGGTTTTATCTGGAAACACCATATATTTT. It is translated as CASSLGQVLSGNTIYF.

Here the CDR3 reads CASSEGRGDYEQYF. Here the CDR3 DNA reads TGTGCCAGCAGTGAGGGCAGGGGCGACTACGAGCAGTACTTC. This chain links TRBV2 with TRBJ2-7; possible D gene TRBD1, 6 bases. CDR1 and CDR2 from the germline V gene are SNHLY and FYNNEI. The CDR3 covers 14 residues. Trimming shortened V by 3 bases and J by 3 bases, and 12 bases separated the two germline ends.

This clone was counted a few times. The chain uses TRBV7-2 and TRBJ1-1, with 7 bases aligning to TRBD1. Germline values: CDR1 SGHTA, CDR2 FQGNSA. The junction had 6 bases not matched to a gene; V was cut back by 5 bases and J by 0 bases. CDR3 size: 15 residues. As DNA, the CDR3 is TGTGCCAGCAGCGATAGGGACAGCATGAACACTGAAGCTTTCTTT. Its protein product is CASSDRDSMNTEAFF.

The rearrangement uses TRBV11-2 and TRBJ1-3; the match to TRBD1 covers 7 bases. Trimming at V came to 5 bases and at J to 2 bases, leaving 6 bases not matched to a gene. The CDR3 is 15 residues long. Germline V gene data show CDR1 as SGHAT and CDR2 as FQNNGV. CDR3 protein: CASSRITGAGNTIYF. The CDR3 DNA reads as TGTGCCAGCAGCCGAATCACAGGGGCTGGAAACACCATATATTTT. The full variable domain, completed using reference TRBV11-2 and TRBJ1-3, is EAGVAQSPRYKIIEKRQSVAFWCNPISGHATLYWYQQILGQGPKLLIQFQNNGVVDDSQLPKDRFSAERLKGVDSTLKIQPAKLEDSAVYLCASSRITGAGNTIYFGEGSWLTVV.

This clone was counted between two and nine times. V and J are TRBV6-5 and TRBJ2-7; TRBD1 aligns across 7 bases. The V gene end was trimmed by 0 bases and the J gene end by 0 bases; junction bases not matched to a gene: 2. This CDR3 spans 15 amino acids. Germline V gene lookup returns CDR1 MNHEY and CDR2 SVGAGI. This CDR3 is CASSYSGTASYEQYF. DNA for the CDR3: TGTGCCAGCAGTTACTCCGGGACAGCCTCCTACGAGCAGTACTTC.

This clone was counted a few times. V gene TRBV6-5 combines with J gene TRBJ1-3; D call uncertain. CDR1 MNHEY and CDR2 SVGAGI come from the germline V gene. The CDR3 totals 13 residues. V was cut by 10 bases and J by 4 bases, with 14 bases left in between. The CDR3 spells CATSRSRGNTIYF. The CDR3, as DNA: TGTGCCACGAGTAGATCTCGCGGAAACACCATATATTTT.

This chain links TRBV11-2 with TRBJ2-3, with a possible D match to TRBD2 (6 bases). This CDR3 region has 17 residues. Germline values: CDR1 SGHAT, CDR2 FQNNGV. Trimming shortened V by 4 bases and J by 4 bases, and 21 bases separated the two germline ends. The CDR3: CASSYPWVAEPPDTQYF. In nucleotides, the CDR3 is TGTGCCAGCAGCTATCCGTGGGTAGCGGAGCCCCCAGATACGCAGTATTTT. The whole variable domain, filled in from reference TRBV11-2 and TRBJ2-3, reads EAGVAQSPRYKIIEKRQSVAFWCNPISGHATLYWYQQILGQGPKLLIQFQNNGVVDDSQLPKDRFSAERLKGVDSTLKIQPAKLEDSAVYLCASSYPWVAEPPDTQYFGPGTRLTVL.

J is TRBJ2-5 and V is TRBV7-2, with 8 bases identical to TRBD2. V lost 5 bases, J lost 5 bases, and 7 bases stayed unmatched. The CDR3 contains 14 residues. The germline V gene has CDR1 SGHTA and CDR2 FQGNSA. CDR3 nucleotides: TGTGCCAGCAGCCAAAGCGGGAGCCCTGAGACCCAGTACTTC. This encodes CASSQSGSPETQYF.

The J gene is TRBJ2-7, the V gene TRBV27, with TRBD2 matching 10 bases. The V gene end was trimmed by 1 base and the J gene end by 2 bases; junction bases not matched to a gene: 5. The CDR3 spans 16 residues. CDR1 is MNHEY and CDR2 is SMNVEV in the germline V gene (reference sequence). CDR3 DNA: TGTGCCAGCAGTTTATTTGGGACTAGCGCAACCTACGAGCAGTACTTC. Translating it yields CASSLFGTSATYEQYF.

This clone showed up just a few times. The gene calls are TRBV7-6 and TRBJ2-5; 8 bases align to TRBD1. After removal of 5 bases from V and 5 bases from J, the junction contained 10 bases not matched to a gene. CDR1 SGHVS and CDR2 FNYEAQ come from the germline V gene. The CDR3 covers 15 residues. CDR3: CASSQGAGSSETQYF. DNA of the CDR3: TGTGCCAGCAGCCAGGGGGCGGGATCTTCGGAGACCCAGTACTTC.

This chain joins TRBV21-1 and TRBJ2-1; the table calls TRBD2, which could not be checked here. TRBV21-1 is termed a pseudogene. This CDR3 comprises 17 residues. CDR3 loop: CASSLRLGRGSYNEQFF. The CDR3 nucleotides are TGTGCCAGCAGCTTACGACTAGGCCGAGGATCCTACAATGAGCAGTTCTTC.

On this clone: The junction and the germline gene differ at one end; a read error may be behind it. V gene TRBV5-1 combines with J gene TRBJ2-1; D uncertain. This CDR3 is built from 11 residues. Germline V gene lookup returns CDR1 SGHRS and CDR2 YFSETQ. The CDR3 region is CASSSNNEQFF. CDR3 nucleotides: TGCGCCAGCAGCTCCAACAATGAGCAGTTCTTC.

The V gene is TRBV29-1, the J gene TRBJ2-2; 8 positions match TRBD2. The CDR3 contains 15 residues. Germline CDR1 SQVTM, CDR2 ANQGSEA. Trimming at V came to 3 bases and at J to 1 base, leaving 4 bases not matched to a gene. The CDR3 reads CSVDAGGENTGELFF. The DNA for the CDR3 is TGCAGCGTTGACGCGGGGGGAGAGAACACCGGGGAGCTGTTTTTT.

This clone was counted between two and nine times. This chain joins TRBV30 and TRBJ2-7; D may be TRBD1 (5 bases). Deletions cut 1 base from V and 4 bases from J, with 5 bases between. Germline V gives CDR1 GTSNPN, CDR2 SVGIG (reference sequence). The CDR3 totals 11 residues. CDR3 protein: CAWSGQYEQYF. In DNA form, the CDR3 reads TGTGCCTGGAGTGGACAGTACGAGCAGTACTTC.

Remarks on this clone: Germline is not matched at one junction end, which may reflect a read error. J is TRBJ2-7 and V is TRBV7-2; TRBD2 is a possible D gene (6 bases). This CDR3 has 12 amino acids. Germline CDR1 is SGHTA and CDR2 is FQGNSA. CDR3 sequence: CASSLEIGTRHF. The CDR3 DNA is TGTGCCAGCAGCTTAGAAATAGGGACTCGACACTTC.

CDR3 bases: TGCGCCAGCAGCCAAGTTGGGACAGGGGGCCATGAGCAGTTCTTC. Protein: CASSQVGTGGHEQFF. This chain links TRBV4-3 with TRBJ2-1; 12 bases line up with TRBD1. Germline CDR1 is LGHNA and CDR2 is YSLEER. The ends lost 1 base at V and 8 bases at J; junction bases unmatched: 3. This CDR3 spans 15 amino acids.

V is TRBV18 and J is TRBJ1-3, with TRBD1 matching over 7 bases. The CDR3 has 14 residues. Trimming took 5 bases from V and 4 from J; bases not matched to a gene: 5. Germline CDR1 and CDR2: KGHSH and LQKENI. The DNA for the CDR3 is TGTGCCAGCTCATCTGAGGGACAGGGAAACACCATATATTTT. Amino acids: CASSSEGQGNTIYF.

The CDR3 nucleotides are TGTGCCAGCAGCTTATTGAGAGCGGGAGTTGAGCAGTTCTTC. Translated, it gives CASSLLRAGVEQFF. J is TRBJ2-1 and V is TRBV7-8; 8 nucleotides agree with TRBD2. The CDR3 sequence is 14 residues long. Per the germline V gene, CDR1 is SGHVS and CDR2 is FQNEAQ. J gave up 9 bases and V 2 bases, and 6 bases lay outside the gene matches.